This TCR beta chain comes out of a study of technical replicates of blood from four donors (dated 2017 in TCRdb). Libraries were made using the immunoSEQ multiplex PCR assay. TCRdb holds this immuneACCESS table with in-frame rearrangements only. Some clones are missing; in checked studies, unresolved V genes explain under half, and the rest has no known cause. This sample holds approximately 73,000 clones; about 92% were observed only once. The biggest ten clones account for 0.35% to 0.45% of the sample. CDR1 and CDR2, looked up from the germline V gene (reference sequence), are SGHKS and YYEKEE. The junction carries 20 bases between V and J, which are trimmed by 4 bases and 15 bases respectively. The CDR3 runs 13 residues from the cysteine to the phenylalanine. Left in the record is the CDR3 DNA by itself, 39 bases read in frame from the first base. As to this clone: Its antigen remains undetermined. No base quality information exists; no much larger clone differs at one position.

The clonotype originates from a human donor in good health. The V and J segments used are TRBV5-5 and TRBJ1-3; a weak D assignment points to TRBD1 (6 bases agree). Specimen: T cells isolated from PBMCs. CDR3 region: CASSQQTQGYRYF. The DNA is TGTGCCAGCAGCCAACAGACGCAGGGGTACAGATATTTT.